This is a list of T cell receptor beta chains from one sample in a study of regulatory T cells in long-lasting Graves disease. TCRdb called the multiplex PCR reads again in MiXCR, with one record for every CDR3 protein. The top ten hold 35% to 55% of the sample, which has 700,000 or so distinct CDR3 sequences, 25% to 30% seen once. Sequenced here: peripheral blood mononuclear cells (PBMCs), sampled when the disease was refractory, from a patient treated with antithyroid drugs. Source of these receptors: a female donor with Graves disease. CDR3s include the opening cysteine and the closing phenylalanine or tryptophan. The D gene is left open where the match is weak. Size is stated for part of the rows, as once, few or many counts, or as a class when the clone is expanded.

J gene: TRBJ2-4
D gene: .
V gene: TRBV6-1
clone size: .
CDR3 length: 13
CDR3 protein: CASRSGAANIQYF
CDR3 DNA: TGTGCCAGCAGGTCCGGGGCTGCGAACATTCAGTACTTC

J gene: TRBJ1-3
D gene: .
V gene: TRBV11-2
clone size: few
CDR3 length: 16
CDR3 protein: CASSLDGGVSGNTIYF
CDR3 DNA: TGTGCCAGCAGCTTAGATGGAGGGGTCTCTGGAAACACCATATATTTT

J gene: TRBJ2-7
D gene: TRBD1
V gene: TRBV30
clone size: .
CDR3 length: 15
CDR3 protein: CAWTTRDRVPYEQYF
CDR3 DNA: TGTGCCTGGACTACCCGGGACAGGGTCCCCTACGAGCAGTACTTC

J gene: TRBJ2-7
D gene: .
V gene: TRBV12-3/TRBV12-4
clone size: many
CDR3 length: 14
CDR3 protein: CASRWGGATYEQYF
CDR3 DNA: TGTGCCAGCAGGTGGGGCGGGGCCACCTACGAGCAGTACTTC

J gene: TRBJ1-1
D gene: .
V gene: TRBV11-2
clone size: many
CDR3 length: 13
CDR3 protein: CASTRTANTEAFF
CDR3 DNA: TGTGCCAGCACCAGGACAGCGAACACTGAAGCTTTCTTT

J gene: TRBJ2-1
D gene: TRBD1
V gene: TRBV11-2
clone size: few
CDR3 length: 18
CDR3 protein: CASSLALGTGGSYNEQFF
CDR3 DNA: TGTGCCAGCAGCTTAGCGCTGGGGACAGGGGGCAGCTACAATGAGCAGTTCTTC

J gene: TRBJ1-2
D gene: .
V gene: TRBV19
clone size: .
CDR3 length: 13
CDR3 protein: CASSTGRMDGYTF
CDR3 DNA: TGTGCCAGTAGTACAGGACGAATGGATGGCTACACCTTC

J gene: TRBJ1-1
D gene: .
V gene: TRBV7-9
clone size: few
CDR3 length: 15
CDR3 protein: CASSLRGQLNTEAFF
CDR3 DNA: TGTGCCAGCAGCTTAAGGGGACAACTGAACACTGAAGCTTTCTTT

J gene: TRBJ1-1
D gene: .
V gene: TRBV19
clone size: few
CDR3 length: 16
CDR3 protein: CASSLMADSGGTEAFF
CDR3 DNA: TGTGCCAGTAGTCTCATGGCCGACAGTGGGGGCACTGAAGCTTTCTTT

J gene: TRBJ1-2
D gene: .
V gene: TRBV19
clone size: .
CDR3 length: 15
CDR3 protein: CASSIATGGSYGYTF
CDR3 DNA: TGTGCCAGTAGTATAGCCACCGGGGGATCATATGGCTACACCTTC

J gene: TRBJ2-5
D gene: TRBD2
V gene: TRBV6-1
clone size: .
CDR3 length: 16
CDR3 protein: CASSLGASGRKETQYF
CDR3 DNA: TGTGCCAGCAGCTTGGGGGCTAGCGGGAGAAAAGAGACCCAGTACTTC

J gene: TRBJ2-2
D gene: TRBD1
V gene: TRBV15
clone size: few
CDR3 length: 16
CDR3 protein: CATSRSRDRRTGELFF
CDR3 DNA: TGTGCCACCAGCAGGTCCCGGGACAGGCGCACCGGGGAGCTGTTTTTT

J gene: TRBJ1-1
D gene: TRBD1
V gene: TRBV7-3
clone size: .
CDR3 length: 15
CDR3 protein: CASSLSGQGATEAFF
CDR3 DNA: TGTGCCAGCAGCTTAAGCGGACAGGGGGCCACTGAAGCTTTCTTT

J gene: TRBJ1-1
D gene: TRBD1
V gene: TRBV5-5
clone size: .
CDR3 length: 14
CDR3 protein: CASSGGTGGTEAFF
CDR3 DNA: TGTGCCAGCAGCGGCGGGACAGGGGGCACTGAAGCTTTCTTT

J gene: TRBJ1-1
D gene: .
V gene: TRBV12-3/TRBV12-4
clone size: few
CDR3 length: 15
CDR3 protein: CASSRLTGGDTEAFF
CDR3 DNA: TGTGCCAGCAGCCGACTGACGGGAGGGGACACTGAAGCTTTCTTT

J gene: TRBJ1-2
D gene: .
V gene: TRBV3-1
clone size: .
CDR3 length: 15
CDR3 protein: CASSLKGARNYGYTF
CDR3 DNA: TGTGCCAGCAGCCTGAAAGGGGCGCGAAACTATGGCTACACCTTC

J gene: TRBJ1-2
D gene: .
V gene: TRBV6-1
clone size: few
CDR3 length: 14
CDR3 protein: CASRAEVGVGGYTF
CDR3 DNA: TGTGCCAGCAGGGCAGAAGTCGGGGTTGGTGGCTACACCTTC